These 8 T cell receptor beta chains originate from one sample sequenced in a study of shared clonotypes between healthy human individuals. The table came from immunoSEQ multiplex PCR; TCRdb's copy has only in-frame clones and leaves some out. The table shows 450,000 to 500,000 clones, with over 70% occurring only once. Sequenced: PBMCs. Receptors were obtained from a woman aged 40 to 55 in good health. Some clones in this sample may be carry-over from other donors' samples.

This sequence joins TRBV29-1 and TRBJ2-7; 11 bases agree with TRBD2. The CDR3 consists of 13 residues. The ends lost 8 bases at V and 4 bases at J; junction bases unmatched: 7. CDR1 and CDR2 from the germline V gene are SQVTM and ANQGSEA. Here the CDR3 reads CSIPGTSGYEQYF. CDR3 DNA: TGCAGCATACCCGGGACTAGCGGATACGAGCAGTACTTC.

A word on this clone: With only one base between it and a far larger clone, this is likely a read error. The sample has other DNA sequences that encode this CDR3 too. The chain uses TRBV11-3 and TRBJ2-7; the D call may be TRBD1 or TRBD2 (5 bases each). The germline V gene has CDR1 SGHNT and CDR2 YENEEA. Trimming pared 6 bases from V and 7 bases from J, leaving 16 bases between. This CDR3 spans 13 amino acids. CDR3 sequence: CASSHSGRGEQYF. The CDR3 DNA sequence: TGTGCCAGCAGTCACTCAGGGCGCGGGGAGCAGTACTTC.

The CDR3 nucleotides are TGTGCCTGGAGTGTGGGGGCCTCCGGACTAGCGGTCGAGCAGTACTTC. Translated: CAWSVGASGLAVEQYF. J is TRBJ2-7 and V is TRBV30, with 10 bases lining up with TRBD2. V was clipped by 0 bases and J by 6 bases; unmatched bases: 11. Germline CDR1 is GTSNPN and CDR2 is SVGIG (reference sequence). The CDR3 totals 16 residues. The full variable domain, with the rest looked up from reference TRBV30 and TRBJ2-7, is SQTIHQWPATLVQPVGSPLSLECTVEGTSNPNLYWYRQAAGRGLQLLFYSVGIGQISSEVPQNLSASRPQDRQFILSSKKLLLSDSGFYLCAWSVGASGLAVEQYFGPGTRLTVT.

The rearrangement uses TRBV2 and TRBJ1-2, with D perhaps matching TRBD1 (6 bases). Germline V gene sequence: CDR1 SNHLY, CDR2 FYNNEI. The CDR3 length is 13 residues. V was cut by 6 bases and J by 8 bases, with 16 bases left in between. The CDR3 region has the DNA TGTGCCAGCAGGGCGGACAGAACTGACGGCTACACCTTC. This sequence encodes CASRADRTDGYTF.

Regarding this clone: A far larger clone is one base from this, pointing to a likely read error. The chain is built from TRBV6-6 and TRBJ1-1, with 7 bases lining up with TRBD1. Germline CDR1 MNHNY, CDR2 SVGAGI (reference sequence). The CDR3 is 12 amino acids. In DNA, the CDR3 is TGTGCCGGCAGTACAGGGGAGACTGAAGCTTTCTTT. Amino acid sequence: CAGSTGETEAFF.

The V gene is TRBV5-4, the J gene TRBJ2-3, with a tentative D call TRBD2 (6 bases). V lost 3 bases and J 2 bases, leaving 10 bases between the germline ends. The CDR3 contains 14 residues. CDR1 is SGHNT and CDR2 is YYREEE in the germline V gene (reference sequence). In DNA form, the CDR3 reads TGTGCCAGCAGCTCGGGACTTCTCACAGATACGCAGTATTTT. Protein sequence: CASSSGLLTDTQYF.

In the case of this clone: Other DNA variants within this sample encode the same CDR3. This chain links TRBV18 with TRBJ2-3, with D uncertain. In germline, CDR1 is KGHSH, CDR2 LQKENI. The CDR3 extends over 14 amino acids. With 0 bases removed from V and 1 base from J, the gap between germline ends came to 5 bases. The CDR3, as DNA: TGTGCCAGCTCACCACCTACCCGCACAGATACGCAGTATTTT. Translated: CASSPPTRTDTQYF.

CDR3 DNA sequence: TGTGCCAGCAGCATGCACCCATTAAAGACCCAGTACTTC. It specifies CASSMHPLKTQYF. The chain uses TRBV11-3 and TRBJ2-5; D gene unclear. Trimming pared 5 bases from V and 6 bases from J, leaving 13 bases between. There are 13 residues in the CDR3. CDR1 is SGHNT and CDR2 is YENEEA in the germline V gene.